This T cell receptor (beta chain) came from a study of response to subunit inactivated influenza vaccine. This clonotype occurred many times. As yet, its antigen is unknown. Germline V gives CDR1 MNHEY, CDR2 SVGEGT. The CDR3 covers 14 residues. The ends were cut back, 6 bases at V and 0 bases at J, with 9 bases in the middle. TCRdb ran MiXCR on the RT-PCR reads and lists one entry per CDR3 protein. Here the sample spans about 780,000 distinct CDR3 sequences, roughly 20% being singletons. Study results and caveats: There was a suggestion from the authors that each seasonal influenza vaccination recruits few new T cells.

This sequence was found in a man between 45 and 60 years old who received an inactivated influenza vaccine. The sequencing used PBMCs from blood, collected 4 to 6 days after vaccination. The J gene is TRBJ2-1, the V gene TRBV6-2 or TRBV6-3; D is perhaps TRBD1 or TRBD2 (5 bases each). DNA of the CDR3: TGTGCCAGCAGCTCCGGGACCTCCTACAATGAGCAGTTCTTC. Translation gives CASSSGTSYNEQFF.